The 22 T cell receptor beta chains below were found in one sample sequenced in a study of shared clonotypes between healthy human individuals. Method: immunoSEQ multiplex PCR; TCRdb's copy keeps in-frame clones and lacks some. The sample consists of around 1.1 million clones, around three quarters of them appearing once. Sequencing was carried out using memory CD4+ T cells from PBMCs. Specified subset: CD45RA-negative fraction. Receptors originate from a man in his late teens or twenties in good health. Some clones in this sample may be carry-over from other donors' samples.

Comment on this clone: Within the sample, other DNA sequences also encode this same CDR3. The J gene is TRBJ1-5, the V gene TRBV5-1, with D uncertain. This CDR3 region has 13 residues. From germline, CDR1 is SGHRS and CDR2 YFSETQ. Deletions cut 1 base from V and 4 bases from J, with 6 bases between. This chain's CDR3 is CASSLTGNQPQHF. The CDR3 DNA is TGCGCCAGCAGCTTGACCGGTAATCAGCCCCAGCATTTT.

The rearrangement uses TRBV14 and TRBJ2-3; TRBD2 matches at 8 bases. Germline lookup yields CDR1 SGHDN and CDR2 FVKESK. V was pared by 4 bases and J by 3 bases, with 6 bases of the junction left unmatched. This CDR3 is 15 amino acids long. The DNA for the CDR3 is TGTGCCAGCAGCCGCCTCGGGGGGGTAACAGATACGCAGTATTTT. As protein: CASSRLGGVTDTQYF.

This chain joins TRBV10-1 and TRBJ1-1; D gene unclear. The CDR3 is made up of 12 amino acids. Germline V lookup: CDR1 WNHNN, CDR2 SYGVQD (reference sequence). V dropped 4 bases and J dropped 6 bases, with 9 bases sitting between them. In nucleotides, the CDR3 is TGCGCCAGCAGTGGCCAAGGGCCTGAAGCTTTCTTT. It encodes CASSGQGPEAFF.

This clone came up a few times. The chain uses TRBV5-1 and TRBJ1-1, with unresolved D. The germline CDR1 and CDR2 sequences are SGHRS and YFSETQ. The CDR3 length is 15 residues. With 1 base removed from V and 0 bases from J, the gap between germline ends came to 10 bases. CDR3 in DNA: TGCGCCAGCAGCTTGTTTGATAGGGTGAACACTGAAGCTTTCTTT. Translating gives CASSLFDRVNTEAFF.

The chain is built from TRBV11-2 and TRBJ2-7; D is unresolved. Germline CDR1 and CDR2: SGHAT and FQNNGV. V dropped 5 bases and J dropped 3 bases, with 8 bases sitting between them. CDR3 length equals 12 residues. CDR3 nucleotide sequence: TGTGCCAGCAGCCAAAACTTCTACGAGCAGTACTTC. Encoded protein: CASSQNFYEQYF. The entire variable domain, with the rest obtained from reference TRBV11-2 and TRBJ2-7, is as follows: EAGVAQSPRYKIIEKRQSVAFWCNPISGHATLYWYQQILGQGPKLLIQFQNNGVVDDSQLPKDRFSAERLKGVDSTLKIQPAKLEDSAVYLCASSQNFYEQYFGPGTRLTVT.

The chain has TRBV2 and TRBJ2-7, with 7 bases matching TRBD1. The germline V gene has CDR1 SNHLY and CDR2 FYNNEI. The V and J ends lost 5 bases and 5 bases, in that order; junction bases with no gene match: 9. There are 14 residues in the CDR3. The CDR3 region has the DNA TGTGCCAGCAGTCGAGACAGGGACGGCGACGAGCAGTACTTC. This gives the protein CASSRDRDGDEQYF.

The chain carries TRBV6-6 and TRBJ2-7; 7 bases match TRBD2. CDR3 length: 14 amino acids. The ends lost 8 bases at V and 4 bases at J; junction bases unmatched: 11. Germline V CDR1 and CDR2: MNHNY, SVGAGI (reference sequence). CDR3 DNA sequence: TGTGCCAGCCTAGACGCGGGAGTGGGTTACGAGCAGTACTTC. Translated, it gives CASLDAGVGYEQYF.

V and J are TRBV6-1 and TRBJ1-2, with 7 bases fitting TRBD1. Germline-derived CDR1 and CDR2 are MNHNS and SASEGT. V gave up 5 bases and J gave up 2 bases; unmatched junction bases: 8. The CDR3 extends over 15 amino acids. The CDR3 protein is CASSTRTGLNYGYTF. In DNA, the CDR3 is TGTGCCAGCAGTACTCGGACAGGTCTAAACTATGGCTACACCTTC.

To note about this clone: Distinct nucleotide sequences in the sample also encode this CDR3. The chain combines TRBV5-1 with TRBJ2-1; tentative D call: TRBD2 (5 bases). Trimming shortened V by 5 bases and J by 1 base, and 7 bases separated the two germline ends. The CDR3 is 13 residues long. In germline, CDR1 is SGHRS, CDR2 YFSETQ. This CDR3 is CASRSGSYNEQFF. The CDR3 nucleotides read TGCGCCAGCAGGAGCGGTTCCTACAATGAGCAGTTCTTC.

V usage is TRBV5-4 and J usage is TRBJ1-3, with D perhaps matching TRBD1 (6 bases). Germline CDR1 is SGHNT and CDR2 is YYREEE (reference sequence). Trimming removed 5 bases from V and 1 base from J, with 10 bases in between. The CDR3 sequence is 14 residues long. CDR3 coding DNA: TGTGCCAGCAGTTCCGGACAGTCTGGAAACACCATATATTTT. It specifies CASSSGQSGNTIYF.

About this clone: The same CDR3 can be traced to other DNA sequences in this sample. The V call is TRBV10-3, the J call TRBJ1-2, with 8 bases identical to TRBD1. Trimming at V came to 5 bases and at J to 4 bases, leaving 9 bases not matched to a gene. Looked up from germline, CDR1 is ENHRY and CDR2 is SYGVKD. The CDR3 spans 15 residues. This CDR3 reads CAISRAGGDGYGYTF. CDR3 DNA sequence: TGTGCCATCAGTAGGGCAGGGGGCGACGGCTATGGCTACACCTTC.

This clone was detected only a few times. The chain recombines TRBV7-3 with TRBJ2-6, with TRBD1 as a possible D gene (6 bases). From germline, CDR1 is SGHTA and CDR2 FQGTGA. The germline V and J ends were trimmed by 5 bases and 1 base, with 15 bases remaining between them. This CDR3 is built from 17 residues. In DNA, the CDR3 is TGTGCCAGCAGCGCTCCTACAGGGACATCTGGGGCCAACGTCCTGACTTTC. This codes for CASSAPTGTSGANVLTF.

This clone was seen ten or more times. V gene TRBV29-1 combines with J gene TRBJ2-1; TRBD2 aligns across 7 bases. This CDR3 spans 14 amino acids. The germline gives CDR1 SQVTM, CDR2 ANQGSEA. V lost 3 bases and J lost 8; bases outside the gene matches: 10. The CDR3 here is CSVDVSGMGDEQFF. The CDR3 nucleotides are TGCAGCGTTGATGTCAGCGGGATGGGGGATGAGCAGTTCTTC.

In DNA, the CDR3 is TGCGCCAGCAGCCAAGGGGACACTCTCTACGAGCAGTACTTC. This translates into CASSQGDTLYEQYF. The chain combines TRBV4-1 with TRBJ2-7, with TRBD1 as a possible D gene (6 bases). Germline CDR1 and CDR2: MGHRA and YSYEKL. The CDR3 covers 14 residues. V was trimmed by 1 base and J by 3 bases, leaving 10 bases between them.

The CDR3 sequence: CASSQTGGFEQYF. CDR3 DNA: TGTGCCAGCTCCCAAACAGGGGGTTTCGAGCAGTACTTC. This rearrangement joins TRBV28 to TRBJ2-7; 8 nucleotides line up with TRBD1. Germline CDR1 MDHEN, CDR2 SYDVKM. The CDR3 totals 13 residues. The V segment lost 8 bases and the J segment 6 bases; nucleotides outside the gene matches: 9. Combining the CDR3 with reference TRBV28 and TRBJ2-7 gives the whole variable domain DVKVTQSSRYLVKRTGEKVFLECVQDMDHENMFWYRQDPGLGLRLIYFSYDVKMKEKGDIPEGYSVSREKKERFSLILESASTNQTSMYLCASSQTGGFEQYFGPGTRLTVT.

The count of this clone is one. The chain links TRBV5-6 to TRBJ2-1; D is undetermined. This CDR3 has 16 amino acids. Germline values: CDR1 SGHDT, CDR2 YYEEEE. The germline V and J ends were trimmed by 0 bases and 3 bases, with 13 bases remaining between them. The CDR3 DNA reads as TGTGCCAGCAGCTTGGTATACAGAAAAAACTACAATGAGCAGTTCTTC. Its translation is CASSLVYRKNYNEQFF.

This clone was observed once. The chain couples TRBV28 to TRBJ1-3; no clear D gene. CDR1 MDHEN and CDR2 SYDVKM come from the germline V gene. The CDR3 totals 13 residues. V dropped 7 bases and J dropped 7 bases, with 14 bases sitting between them. CDR3 nucleotides: TGTGCCAGCAAGGTCCAGGAGTGGAACACCATATATTTT. This gives the protein CASKVQEWNTIYF.

This clone was seen repeatedly, ten times or more. The J gene is TRBJ2-1, the V gene TRBV6-6; D is unclear. CDR3 size: 15 residues. Germline CDR1 is MNHNY and CDR2 is SVGAGI (reference sequence). The V end was cut by 2 bases, the J end by 0 bases, with 8 bases between. The CDR3 sequence is CASSYLSSSYNEQFF. The CDR3 nucleotides are TGTGCCAGCAGTTACCTTTCGAGCTCCTACAATGAGCAGTTCTTC.

As for this clone: The same CDR3 also results from other DNA sequences found in this sample. V usage is TRBV30 and J usage is TRBJ1-1; tentatively, D is TRBD1 (5 bases). The CDR3 sequence is 15 residues long. V was cut by 1 base and J by 0 bases, with 12 bases left in between. Germline-derived CDR1 and CDR2 are GTSNPN and SVGIG (reference sequence). The CDR3: CAWSGGVWVNTEAFF. As DNA, the CDR3 is TGTGCCTGGAGTGGGGGGGTATGGGTGAACACTGAAGCTTTCTTT.

The chain is built from TRBV5-4 and TRBJ2-7; D call uncertain. The CDR3 extends over 13 amino acids. Trimming shortened V by 3 bases and J by 3 bases, and 10 bases separated the two germline ends. CDR1 is SGHNT, CDR2 YYREEE, per germline (reference sequence). The CDR3 loop is CASSSSMRYEQYF. CDR3 nucleotides: TGTGCCAGCAGCTCTTCTATGCGCTACGAGCAGTACTTC.

This chain uses TRBV29-1 with TRBJ2-7, with 12 nucleotides matching TRBD2. Germline V gene data show CDR1 as SQVTM and CDR2 as ANQGSEA. The CDR3 loop spans 17 amino acids. V shed 5 bases, J shed 3 bases, and the junction held 14 bases outside the gene matches. The CDR3 coding sequence is TGCAGCGTTCAGTCCCCGTCTAGCGGGAGGGACGGCTACGAGCAGTACTTC. Translated: CSVQSPSSGRDGYEQYF.

The chain joins TRBV7-2 to TRBJ1-1; possibly TRBD1 for D (6 bases). V was pared by 0 bases and J by 1 base, with 9 bases between. Germline V gene data show CDR1 as SGHTA and CDR2 as FQGNSA. The CDR3 extends over 15 amino acids. CDR3 in amino acids: CASSLAATGNTEAFF. In DNA form, the CDR3 reads TGTGCCAGCAGCTTAGCCGCGACAGGGAACACTGAAGCTTTCTTT.